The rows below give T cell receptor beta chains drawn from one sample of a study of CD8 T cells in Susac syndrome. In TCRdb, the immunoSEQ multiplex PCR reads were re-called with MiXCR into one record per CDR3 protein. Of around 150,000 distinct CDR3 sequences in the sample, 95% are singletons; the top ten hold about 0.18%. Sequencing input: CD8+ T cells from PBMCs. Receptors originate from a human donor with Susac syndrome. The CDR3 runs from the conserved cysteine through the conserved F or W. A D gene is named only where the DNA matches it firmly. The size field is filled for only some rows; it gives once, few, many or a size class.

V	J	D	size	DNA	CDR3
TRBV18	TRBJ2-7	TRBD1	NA	TGTGCCAGCTCACCTAGGGACAGGTCCTACGAGCAGTACTTC	CASSPRDRSYEQYF
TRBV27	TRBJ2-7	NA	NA	TGTGCCAGCAGTTTATCTTCGGGACTGCCTTACGAGCAGTACTTC	CASSLSSGLPYEQYF
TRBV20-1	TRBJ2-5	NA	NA	TGCAGTGCTAGAGATTGGGAAGAGACCCAGTACTTC	CSARDWEETQYF
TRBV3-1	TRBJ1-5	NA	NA	TGTGCCAGCAGCCAAGGGGGGCCCGGCAATCAGCCCCAGCATTTT	CASSQGGPGNQPQHF
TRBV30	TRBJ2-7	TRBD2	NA	TGTGCCTGGGCTTCGATTAGCGGGGCCTACGAGCAGTACTTC	CAWASISGAYEQYF
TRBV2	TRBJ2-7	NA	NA	TGTGCCAGCGAACAGGTTTCCTACGAGCAGTACTTC	CASEQVSYEQYF
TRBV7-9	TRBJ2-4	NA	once	TGTGCCAGCAGCTTAGCAGTAGGGCAGGTTGGAAACATTCAGTACTTC	CASSLAVGQVGNIQYF
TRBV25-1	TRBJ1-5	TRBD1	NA	TGTGCCAGCAGTGACGGGACAGGGGGCTGGCAGCCCCAGCATTTT	CASSDGTGGWQPQHF
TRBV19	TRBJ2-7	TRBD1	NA	TGTGCCAGTAGTACCGGACAGGGCTCTCCCTACGAGCAGTACTTC	CASSTGQGSPYEQYF
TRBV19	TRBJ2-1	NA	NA	TGTGCCAGTAGTATGTCTAATGAGCAGTTCTTC	CASSMSNEQFF
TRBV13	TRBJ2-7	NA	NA	TGTGCCAGCAGCTTAGGCGGGAGTGCCCACGAGCAGTACTTC	CASSLGGSAHEQYF
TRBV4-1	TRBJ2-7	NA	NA	TGCGCCAGCAGCCCGTCCGGACCCGACTACGAGCAGTACTTC	CASSPSGPDYEQYF
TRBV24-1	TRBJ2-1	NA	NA	TGTGCCCTCGGGGTGGACAATGAGCAGTTCTTC	CALGVDNEQFF
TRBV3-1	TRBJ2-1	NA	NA	TGTGCCAGCAGCCAAGAGCGTCGCGGGGTCAATGAGCAGTTCTTC	CASSQERRGVNEQFF
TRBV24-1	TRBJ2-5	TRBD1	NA	TGTGCCACCAGTTCCGGGACAGGGGATGAGACCCAGTACTTC	CATSSGTGDETQYF
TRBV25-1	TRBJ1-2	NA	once	TGTGCCAGCAGTGAACTCGCCTCCAGGGACGATGGCTACACCTTC	CASSELASRDDGYTF
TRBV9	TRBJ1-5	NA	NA	TGTGCCAGCAGCGCCGAGAATAGCAATCAGCCCCAGCATTTT	CASSAENSNQPQHF
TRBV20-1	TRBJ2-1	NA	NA	TGCAGTGCTCCCTTTAGTGAGCAGTTCTTC	CSAPFSEQFF
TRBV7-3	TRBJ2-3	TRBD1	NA	TGTGCCAGCAGCTTTCAGACAGGGGCAGATACGCAGTATTTT	CASSFQTGADTQYF
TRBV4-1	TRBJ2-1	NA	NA	TGCGCCAGCAGCCAAGTCGGGGCTAGCACCTACAATGAGCAGTTCTTC	CASSQVGASTYNEQFF
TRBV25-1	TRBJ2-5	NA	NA	TGTGCCAGCAGTGAATACAAACCGGGGGACGACAAAGAGACCCAGTACTTC	CASSEYKPGDDKETQYF
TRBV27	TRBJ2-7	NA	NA	TGTGCCAGCAGTTTATCAACTCTCAGCTCCTACGAGCAGTACTTC	CASSLSTLSSYEQYF
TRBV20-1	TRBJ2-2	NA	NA	TGCAGTGCCGAGTTAGGGGGGACCGGGGAGCTGTTTTTT	CSAELGGTGELFF
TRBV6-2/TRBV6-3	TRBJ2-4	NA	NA	TGTGCCAGCAGTTTACTGTTCTACGGGACTGTAGCCAAAAACATTCAGTACTTC	CASSLLFYGTVAKNIQYF
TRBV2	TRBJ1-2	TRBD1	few	TGTGCCAGCCGGGACAGGGGGTTATATGGCTACACCTTC	CASRDRGLYGYTF
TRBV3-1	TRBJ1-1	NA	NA	TGTGCCAGCAGCCAAGAAGTGGTCAGATCGGAACGCACTGAAGCTTTCTTT	CASSQEVVRSERTEAFF
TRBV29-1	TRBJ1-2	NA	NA	TGCAGCGTTGAAGATCACGGCATTCAGGGATTCGGCTACACCTTC	CSVEDHGIQGFGYTF
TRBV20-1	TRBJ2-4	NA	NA	TGCAGTGCTAGAGATGGGGGGATAGCCAAAAACATTCAGTACTTC	CSARDGGIAKNIQYF
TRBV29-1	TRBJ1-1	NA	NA	TGCAGCTCCTTACTGGGCTCAAGTGAAGCTTTCTTT	CSSLLGSSEAFF
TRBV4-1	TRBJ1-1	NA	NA	TGCGCCAGCAGCCAAGAATATTCGGACTGGGCTTTCTTT	CASSQEYSDWAFF
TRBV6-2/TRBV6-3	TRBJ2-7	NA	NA	TGTGCCAGCAGACACGGACTTCGCGGGGAGTACGAGCAGTACTTC	CASRHGLRGEYEQYF